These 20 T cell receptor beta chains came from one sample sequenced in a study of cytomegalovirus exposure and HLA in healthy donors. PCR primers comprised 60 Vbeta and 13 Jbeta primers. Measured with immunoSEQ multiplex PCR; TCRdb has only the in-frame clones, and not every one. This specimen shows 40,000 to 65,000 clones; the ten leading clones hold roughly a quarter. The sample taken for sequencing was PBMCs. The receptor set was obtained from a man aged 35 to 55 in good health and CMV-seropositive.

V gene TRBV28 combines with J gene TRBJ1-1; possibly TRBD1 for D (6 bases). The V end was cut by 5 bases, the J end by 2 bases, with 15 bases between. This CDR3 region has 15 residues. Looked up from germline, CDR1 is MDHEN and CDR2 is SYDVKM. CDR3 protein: CASSPPGTPNTEAFF. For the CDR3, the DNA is TGTGCCAGCAGTCCACCAGGGACACCCAACACTGAAGCTTTCTTT.

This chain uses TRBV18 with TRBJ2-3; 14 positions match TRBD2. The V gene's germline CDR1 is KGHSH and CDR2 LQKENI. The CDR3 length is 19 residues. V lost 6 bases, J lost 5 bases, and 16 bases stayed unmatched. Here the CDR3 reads CASSLRLAGGPDGGDTQYF. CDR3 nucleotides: TGTGCCAGCTCCCTCAGACTAGCGGGGGGGCCCGACGGGGGAGATACGCAGTATTTT. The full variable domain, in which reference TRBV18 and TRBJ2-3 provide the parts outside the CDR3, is NAGVMQNPRHLVRRRGQEARLRCSPMKGHSHVYWYRQLPEEGLKFMVYLQKENIIDESGMPKERFSAEFPKEGPSILRIQQVVRGDSAAYFCASSLRLAGGPDGGDTQYFGPGTRLTVL.

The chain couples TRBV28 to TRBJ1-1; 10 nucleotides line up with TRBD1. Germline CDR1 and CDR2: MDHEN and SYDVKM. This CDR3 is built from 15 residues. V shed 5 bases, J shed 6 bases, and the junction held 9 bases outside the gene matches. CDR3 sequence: CASSLPGQGSAEAFF. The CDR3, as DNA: TGTGCCAGCAGTCTCCCGGGACAGGGGTCCGCTGAAGCTTTCTTT. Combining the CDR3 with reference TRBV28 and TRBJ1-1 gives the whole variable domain DVKVTQSSRYLVKRTGEKVFLECVQDMDHENMFWYRQDPGLGLRLIYFSYDVKMKEKGDIPEGYSVSREKKERFSLILESASTNQTSMYLCASSLPGQGSAEAFFGQGTRLTVV.

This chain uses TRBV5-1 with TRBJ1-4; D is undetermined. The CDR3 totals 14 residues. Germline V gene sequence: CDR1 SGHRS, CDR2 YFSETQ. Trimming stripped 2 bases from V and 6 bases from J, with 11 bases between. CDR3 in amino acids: CASSLGSTDEKLFF. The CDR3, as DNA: TGCGCCAGCAGCTTAGGAAGTACAGATGAAAAACTGTTTTTT.

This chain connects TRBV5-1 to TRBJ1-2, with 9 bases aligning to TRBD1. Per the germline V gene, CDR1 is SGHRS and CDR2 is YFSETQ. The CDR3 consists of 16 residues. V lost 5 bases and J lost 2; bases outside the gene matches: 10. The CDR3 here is CASRPPGQGLNYGYTF. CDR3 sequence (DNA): TGCGCCAGCAGACCCCCGGGACAGGGTTTAAACTATGGCTACACCTTC.

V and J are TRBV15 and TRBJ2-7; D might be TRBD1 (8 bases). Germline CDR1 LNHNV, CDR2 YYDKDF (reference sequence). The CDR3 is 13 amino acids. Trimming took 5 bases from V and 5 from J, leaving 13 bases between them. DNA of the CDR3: TGTGCCACCAGCCCTACAGGGGGGGACGAGCAGTACTTC. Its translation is CATSPTGGDEQYF.

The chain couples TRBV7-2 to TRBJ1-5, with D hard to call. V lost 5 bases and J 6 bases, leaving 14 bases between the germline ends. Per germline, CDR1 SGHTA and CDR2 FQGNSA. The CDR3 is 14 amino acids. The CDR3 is CASSDQPRIQPQHF. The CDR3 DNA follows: TGTGCCAGCAGCGACCAACCTAGGATTCAGCCCCAGCATTTT.

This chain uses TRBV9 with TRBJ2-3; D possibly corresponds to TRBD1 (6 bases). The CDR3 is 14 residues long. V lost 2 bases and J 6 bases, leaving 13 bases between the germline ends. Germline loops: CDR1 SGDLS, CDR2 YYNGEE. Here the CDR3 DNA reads TGTGCCAGCAGCGTGATTAGAGGGGGTGATACGCAGTATTTT. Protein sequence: CASSVIRGGDTQYF.

CDR3 sequence reads: CASSETSGRKNIQYF. The CDR3, as DNA: TGTGCCAGCAGTGAGACTAGCGGCCGGAAAAACATTCAGTACTTC. The chain combines TRBV7-9 with TRBJ2-4, with 9 bases matching TRBD2. The CDR3 is 15 residues long. The junction had 7 bases not matched to a gene; V was cut back by 6 bases and J by 4 bases. CDR1 SEHNR and CDR2 FQNEAQ come from the germline V gene (reference sequence).

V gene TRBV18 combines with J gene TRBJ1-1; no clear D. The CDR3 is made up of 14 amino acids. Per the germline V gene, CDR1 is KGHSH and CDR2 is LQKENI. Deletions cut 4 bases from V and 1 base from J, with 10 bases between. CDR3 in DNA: TGTGCCAGCTCACTTGGTAACAGGAACACTGAAGCTTTCTTT. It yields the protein CASSLGNRNTEAFF.

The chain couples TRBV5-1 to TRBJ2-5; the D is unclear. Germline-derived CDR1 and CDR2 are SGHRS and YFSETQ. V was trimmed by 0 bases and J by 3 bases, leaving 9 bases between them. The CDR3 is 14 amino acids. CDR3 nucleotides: TGCGCCAGCAGCTTGGGCCCCGGAGAAGAGACCCAGTACTTC. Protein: CASSLGPGEETQYF. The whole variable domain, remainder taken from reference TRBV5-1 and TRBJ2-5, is KAGVTQTPRYLIKTRGQQVTLSCSPISGHRSVSWYQQTPGQGLQFLFEYFSETQRNKGNFPGRFSGRQFSNSRSEMNVSTLELGDSALYLCASSLGPGEETQYFGPGTRLLVL.

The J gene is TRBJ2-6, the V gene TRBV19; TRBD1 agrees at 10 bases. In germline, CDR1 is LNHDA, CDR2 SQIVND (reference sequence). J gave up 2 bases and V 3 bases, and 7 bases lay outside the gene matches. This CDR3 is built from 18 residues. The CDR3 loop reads CASSMSRDRGAGANVLTF. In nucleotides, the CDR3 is TGTGCCAGTAGTATGTCCCGGGACAGGGGAGCTGGGGCCAACGTCCTGACTTTC. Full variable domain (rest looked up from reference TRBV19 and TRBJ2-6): DGGITQSPKYLFRKEGQNVTLSCEQNLNHDAMYWYRQDPGQGLRLIYYSQIVNDFQKGDIAEGYSVSREKKESFPLTVTSAQKNPTAFYLCASSMSRDRGAGANVLTFGAGSRLTVL.

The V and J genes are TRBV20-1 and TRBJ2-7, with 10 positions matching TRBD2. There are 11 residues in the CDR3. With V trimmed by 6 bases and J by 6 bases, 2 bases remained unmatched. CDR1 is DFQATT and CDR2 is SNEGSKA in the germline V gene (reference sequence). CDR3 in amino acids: CSARLAGEQYF. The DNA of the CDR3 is TGCAGTGCCCGACTAGCGGGCGAGCAGTACTTC.

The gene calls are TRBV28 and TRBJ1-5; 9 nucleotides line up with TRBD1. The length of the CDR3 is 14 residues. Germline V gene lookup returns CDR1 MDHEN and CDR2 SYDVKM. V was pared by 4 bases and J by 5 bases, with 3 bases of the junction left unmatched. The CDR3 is CASSWTGVHQPQHF. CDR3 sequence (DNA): TGTGCCAGCAGTTGGACAGGGGTCCATCAGCCCCAGCATTTT.

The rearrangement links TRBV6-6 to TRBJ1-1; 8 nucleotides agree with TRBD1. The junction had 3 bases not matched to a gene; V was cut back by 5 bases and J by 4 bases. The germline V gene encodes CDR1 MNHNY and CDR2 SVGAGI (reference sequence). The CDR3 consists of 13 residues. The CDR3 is CASSEQGATEAFF. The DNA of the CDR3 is TGTGCCAGCAGTGAGCAGGGGGCCACTGAAGCTTTCTTT.

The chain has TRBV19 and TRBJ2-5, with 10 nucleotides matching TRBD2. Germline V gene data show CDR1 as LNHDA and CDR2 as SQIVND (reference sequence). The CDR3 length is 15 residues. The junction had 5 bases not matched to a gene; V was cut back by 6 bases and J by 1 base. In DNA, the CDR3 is TGTGCCAGTAGAAGTTTAGCGGGAGGCCAAGAGACCCAGTACTTC. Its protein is CASRSLAGGQETQYF.

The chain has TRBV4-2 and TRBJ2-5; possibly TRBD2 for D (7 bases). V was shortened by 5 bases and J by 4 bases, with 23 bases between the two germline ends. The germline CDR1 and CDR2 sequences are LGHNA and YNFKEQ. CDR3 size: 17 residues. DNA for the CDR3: TGTGCCAGCAGCGGGACAAACACGGGAGGTGCCGCAGAGACCCAGTACTTC. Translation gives CASSGTNTGGAAETQYF.

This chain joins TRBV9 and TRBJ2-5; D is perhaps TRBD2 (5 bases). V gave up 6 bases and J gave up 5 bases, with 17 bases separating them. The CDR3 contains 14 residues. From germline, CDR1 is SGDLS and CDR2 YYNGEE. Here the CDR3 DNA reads TGTGCCAGCACCATTGAAAGGACTGGGGAGACCCAGTACTTC. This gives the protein CASTIERTGETQYF. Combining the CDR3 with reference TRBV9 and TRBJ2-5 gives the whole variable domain DSGVTQTPKHLITATGQRVTLRCSPRSGDLSVYWYQQSLDQGLQFLIQYYNGEERAKGNILERFSAQQFPDLHSELNLSSLELGDSALYFCASTIERTGETQYFGPGTRLLVL.

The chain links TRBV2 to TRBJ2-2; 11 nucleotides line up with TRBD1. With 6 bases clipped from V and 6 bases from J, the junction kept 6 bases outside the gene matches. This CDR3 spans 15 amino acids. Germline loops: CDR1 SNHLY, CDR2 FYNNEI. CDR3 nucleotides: TGTGCCAGCAGGGGGGACAGGGGGTCCCCCGGGGAGCTGTTTTTT. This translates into CASRGDRGSPGELFF.

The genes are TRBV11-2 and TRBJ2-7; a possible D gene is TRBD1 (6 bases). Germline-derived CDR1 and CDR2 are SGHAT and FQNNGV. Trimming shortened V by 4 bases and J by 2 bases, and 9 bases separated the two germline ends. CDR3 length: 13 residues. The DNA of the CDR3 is TGTGCCAGCAGCTCAGGACAGACCTACGAGCAGTACTTC. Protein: CASSSGQTYEQYF. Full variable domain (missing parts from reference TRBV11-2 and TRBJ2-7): EAGVAQSPRYKIIEKRQSVAFWCNPISGHATLYWYQQILGQGPKLLIQFQNNGVVDDSQLPKDRFSAERLKGVDSTLKIQPAKLEDSAVYLCASSSGQTYEQYFGPGTRLTVT.